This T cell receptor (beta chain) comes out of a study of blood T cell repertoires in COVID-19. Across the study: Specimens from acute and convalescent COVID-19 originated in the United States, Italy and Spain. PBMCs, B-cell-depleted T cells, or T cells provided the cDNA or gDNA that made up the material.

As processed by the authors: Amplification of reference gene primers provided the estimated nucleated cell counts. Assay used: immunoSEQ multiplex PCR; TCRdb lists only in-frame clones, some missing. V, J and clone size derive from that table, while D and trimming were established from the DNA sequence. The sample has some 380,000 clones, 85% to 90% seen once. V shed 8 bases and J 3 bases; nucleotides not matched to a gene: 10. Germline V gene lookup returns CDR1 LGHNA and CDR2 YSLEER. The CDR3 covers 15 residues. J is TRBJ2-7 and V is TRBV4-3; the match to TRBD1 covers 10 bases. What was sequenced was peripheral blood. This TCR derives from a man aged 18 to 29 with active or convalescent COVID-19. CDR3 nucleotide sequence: TGCGCCAGCGCAAAAGCCGGGACAGGGGTCTACGAGCAGTACTTC. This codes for CASAKAGTGVYEQYF.